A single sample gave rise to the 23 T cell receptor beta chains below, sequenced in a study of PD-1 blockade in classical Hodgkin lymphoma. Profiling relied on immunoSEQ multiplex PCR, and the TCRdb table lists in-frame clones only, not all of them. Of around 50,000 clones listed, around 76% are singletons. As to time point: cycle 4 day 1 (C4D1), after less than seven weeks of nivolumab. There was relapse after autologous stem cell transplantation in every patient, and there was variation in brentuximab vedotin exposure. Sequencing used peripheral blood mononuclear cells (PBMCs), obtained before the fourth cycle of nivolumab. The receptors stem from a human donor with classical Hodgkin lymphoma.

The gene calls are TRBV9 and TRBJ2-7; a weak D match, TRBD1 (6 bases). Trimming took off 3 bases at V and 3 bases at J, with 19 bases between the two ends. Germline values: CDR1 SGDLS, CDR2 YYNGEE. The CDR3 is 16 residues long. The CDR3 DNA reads TGTGCCAGCAGCGACGGACAGCACCTTGGCTACTACGAGCAGTACTTC. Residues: CASSDGQHLGYYEQYF.

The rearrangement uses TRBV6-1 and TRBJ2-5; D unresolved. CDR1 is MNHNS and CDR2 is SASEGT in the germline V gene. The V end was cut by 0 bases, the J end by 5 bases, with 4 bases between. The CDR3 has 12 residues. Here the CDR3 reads CASSEAYETQYF. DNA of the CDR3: TGTGCCAGCAGTGAAGCTTACGAGACCCAGTACTTC.

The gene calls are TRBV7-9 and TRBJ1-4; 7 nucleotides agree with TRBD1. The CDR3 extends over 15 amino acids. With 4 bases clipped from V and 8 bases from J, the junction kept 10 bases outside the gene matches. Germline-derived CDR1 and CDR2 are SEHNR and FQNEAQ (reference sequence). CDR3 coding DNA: TGTGCCAGCAGCTCATACAGGGGAAGAGAGGAAAAACTGTTTTTT. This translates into CASSSYRGREEKLFF. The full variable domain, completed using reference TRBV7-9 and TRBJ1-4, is DTGVSQNPRHKITKRGQNVTFRCDPISEHNRLYWYRQTLGQGPEFLTYFQNEAQLEKSRLLSDRFSAERPKGSFSTLEIQRTEQGDSAMYLCASSSYRGREEKLFFGSGTQLSVL.

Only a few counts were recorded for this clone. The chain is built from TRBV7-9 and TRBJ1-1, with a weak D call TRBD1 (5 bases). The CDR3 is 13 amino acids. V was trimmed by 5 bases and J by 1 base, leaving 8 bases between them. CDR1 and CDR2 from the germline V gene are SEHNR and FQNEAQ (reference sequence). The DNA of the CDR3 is TGTGCCAGCAGCGCACAGGAGAACACTGAAGCTTTCTTT. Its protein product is CASSAQENTEAFF.

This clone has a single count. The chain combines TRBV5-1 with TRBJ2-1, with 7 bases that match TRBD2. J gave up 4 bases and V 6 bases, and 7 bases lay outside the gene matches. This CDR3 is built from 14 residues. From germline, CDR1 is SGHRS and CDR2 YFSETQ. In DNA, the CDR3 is TGCGCCAGCACCGGGACTACCCAATACAATGAGCAGTTCTTC. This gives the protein CASTGTTQYNEQFF.

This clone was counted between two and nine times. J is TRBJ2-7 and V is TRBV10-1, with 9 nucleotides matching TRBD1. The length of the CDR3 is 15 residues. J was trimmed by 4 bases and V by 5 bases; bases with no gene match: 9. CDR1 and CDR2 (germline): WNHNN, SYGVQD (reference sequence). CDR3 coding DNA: TGCGCCAGCAGTTCCGGACAGGGGAAGATATACGAGCAGTACTTC. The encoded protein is CASSSGQGKIYEQYF.

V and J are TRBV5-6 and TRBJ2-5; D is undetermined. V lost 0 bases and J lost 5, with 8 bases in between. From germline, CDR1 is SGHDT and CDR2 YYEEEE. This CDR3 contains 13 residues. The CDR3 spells CASSLARAETQYF. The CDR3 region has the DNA TGTGCCAGCAGCTTGGCTAGGGCGGAGACCCAGTACTTC.

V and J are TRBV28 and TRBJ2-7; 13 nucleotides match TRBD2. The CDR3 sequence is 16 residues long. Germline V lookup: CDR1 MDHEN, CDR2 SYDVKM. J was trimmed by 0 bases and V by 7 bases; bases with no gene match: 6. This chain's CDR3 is CASTVTSGGTSYEQYF. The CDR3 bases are TGTGCCAGCACTGTGACTAGCGGGGGGACCTCCTACGAGCAGTACTTC. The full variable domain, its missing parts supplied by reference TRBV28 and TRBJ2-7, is DVKVTQSSRYLVKRTGEKVFLECVQDMDHENMFWYRQDPGLGLRLIYFSYDVKMKEKGDIPEGYSVSREKKERFSLILESASTNQTSMYLCASTVTSGGTSYEQYFGPGTRLTVT.

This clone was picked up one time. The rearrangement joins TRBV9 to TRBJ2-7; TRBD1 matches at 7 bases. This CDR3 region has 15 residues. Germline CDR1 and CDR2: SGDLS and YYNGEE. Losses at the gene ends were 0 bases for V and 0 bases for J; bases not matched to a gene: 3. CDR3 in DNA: TGTGCCAGCAGCGTAGGGGGACAGCACTCCTACGAGCAGTACTTC. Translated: CASSVGGQHSYEQYF.

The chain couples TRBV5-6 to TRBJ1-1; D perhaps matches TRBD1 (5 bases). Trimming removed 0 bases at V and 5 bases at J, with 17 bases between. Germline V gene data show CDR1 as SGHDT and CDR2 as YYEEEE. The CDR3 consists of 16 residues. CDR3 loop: CASSLDGRQWGTEAFF. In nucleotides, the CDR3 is TGTGCCAGCAGCTTGGATGGAAGACAATGGGGGACTGAAGCTTTCTTT.

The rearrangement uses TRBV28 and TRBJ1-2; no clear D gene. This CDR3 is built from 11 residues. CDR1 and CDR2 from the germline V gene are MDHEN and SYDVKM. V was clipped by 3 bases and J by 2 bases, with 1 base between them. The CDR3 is CASSFNYGYTF. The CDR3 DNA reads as TGTGCCAGCAGTTTCAACTATGGCTACACCTTC.

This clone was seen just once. The DNA of the CDR3 is TGTGCCAGCAAGGAGGACAGCCCATATGGCTACACCTTC. This codes for CASKEDSPYGYTF. The chain carries TRBV28 and TRBJ1-2, with a tentative D call TRBD1 (6 bases). Looked up from germline, CDR1 is MDHEN and CDR2 is SYDVKM. This CDR3 has 13 amino acids. Trimming pared 7 bases from V and 5 bases from J, leaving 14 bases between.

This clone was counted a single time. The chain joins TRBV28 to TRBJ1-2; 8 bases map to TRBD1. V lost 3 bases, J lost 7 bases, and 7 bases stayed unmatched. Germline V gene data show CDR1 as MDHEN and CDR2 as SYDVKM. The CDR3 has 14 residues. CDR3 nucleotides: TGTGCCAGCAGTTTGGAGGACAGGGTCGGTGGCTACACCTTC. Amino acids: CASSLEDRVGGYTF.

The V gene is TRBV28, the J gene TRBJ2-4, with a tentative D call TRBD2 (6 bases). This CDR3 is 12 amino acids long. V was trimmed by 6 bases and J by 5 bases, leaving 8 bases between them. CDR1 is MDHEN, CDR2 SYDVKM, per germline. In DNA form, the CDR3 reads TGTGCCAGCAGCTCGGGGGAAAACATTCAGTACTTC. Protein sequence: CASSSGENIQYF. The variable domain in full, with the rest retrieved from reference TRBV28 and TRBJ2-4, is DVKVTQSSRYLVKRTGEKVFLECVQDMDHENMFWYRQDPGLGLRLIYFSYDVKMKEKGDIPEGYSVSREKKERFSLILESASTNQTSMYLCASSSGENIQYFGAGTRLSVL.

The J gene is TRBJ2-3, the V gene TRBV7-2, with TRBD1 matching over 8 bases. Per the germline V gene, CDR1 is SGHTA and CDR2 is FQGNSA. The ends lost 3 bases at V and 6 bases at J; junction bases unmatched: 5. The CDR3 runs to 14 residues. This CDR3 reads CASSLDRAADTQYF. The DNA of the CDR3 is TGTGCCAGCAGCTTGGACAGGGCCGCGGATACGCAGTATTTT.

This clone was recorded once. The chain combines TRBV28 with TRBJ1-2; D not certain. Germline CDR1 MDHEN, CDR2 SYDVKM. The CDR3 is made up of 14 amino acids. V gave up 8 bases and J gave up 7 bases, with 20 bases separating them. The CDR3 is CASWSPGVSGGYTF. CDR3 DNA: TGTGCCAGCTGGAGCCCCGGGGTGTCAGGTGGCTACACCTTC.

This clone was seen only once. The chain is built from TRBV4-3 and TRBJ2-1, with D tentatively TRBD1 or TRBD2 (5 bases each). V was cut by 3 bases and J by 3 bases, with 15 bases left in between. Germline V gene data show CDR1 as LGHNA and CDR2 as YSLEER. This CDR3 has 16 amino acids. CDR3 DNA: TGCGCCAGCAGCCACAGTACAGGCGGGCACTACAATGAGCAGTTCTTC. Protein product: CASSHSTGGHYNEQFF.

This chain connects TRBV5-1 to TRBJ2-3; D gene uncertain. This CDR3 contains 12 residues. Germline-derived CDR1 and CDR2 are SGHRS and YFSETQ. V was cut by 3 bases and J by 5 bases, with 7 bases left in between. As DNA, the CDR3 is TGCGCCAGCAGCTCCCTCGAAGATACGCAGTATTTT. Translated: CASSSLEDTQYF. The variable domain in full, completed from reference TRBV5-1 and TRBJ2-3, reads KAGVTQTPRYLIKTRGQQVTLSCSPISGHRSVSWYQQTPGQGLQFLFEYFSETQRNKGNFPGRFSGRQFSNSRSEMNVSTLELGDSALYLCASSSLEDTQYFGPGTRLTVL.

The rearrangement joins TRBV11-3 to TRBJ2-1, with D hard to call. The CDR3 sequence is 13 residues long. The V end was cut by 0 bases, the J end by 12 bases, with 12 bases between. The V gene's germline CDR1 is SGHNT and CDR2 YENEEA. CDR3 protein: CASSLEGSQGQFF. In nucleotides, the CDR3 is TGTGCCAGCAGCTTAGAGGGCTCTCAAGGGCAGTTCTTC.

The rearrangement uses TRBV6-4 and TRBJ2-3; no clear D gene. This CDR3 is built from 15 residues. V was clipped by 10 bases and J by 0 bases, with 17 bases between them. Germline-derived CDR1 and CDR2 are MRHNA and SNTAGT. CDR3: CATEPGVISTDTQYF. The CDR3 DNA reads TGTGCCACCGAACCAGGCGTTATTAGCACAGATACGCAGTATTTT.

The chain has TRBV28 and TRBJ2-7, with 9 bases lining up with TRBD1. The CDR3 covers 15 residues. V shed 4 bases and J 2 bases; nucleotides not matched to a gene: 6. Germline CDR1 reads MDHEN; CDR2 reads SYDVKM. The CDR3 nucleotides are TGTGCCAGCAGTTCGCCGGGACAGGGCACCTACGAGCAGTACTTC. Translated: CASSSPGQGTYEQYF.

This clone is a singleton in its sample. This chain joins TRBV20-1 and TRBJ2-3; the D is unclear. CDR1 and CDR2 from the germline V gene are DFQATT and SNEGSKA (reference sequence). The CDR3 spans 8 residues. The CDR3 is CALDTQYF. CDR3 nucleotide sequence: TGCGCTTTAGATACGCAGTATTTT.

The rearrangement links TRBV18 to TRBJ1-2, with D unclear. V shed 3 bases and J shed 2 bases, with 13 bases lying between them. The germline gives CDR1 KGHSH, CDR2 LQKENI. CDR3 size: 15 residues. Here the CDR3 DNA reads TGTGCCAGCTCACCCGGGCAGGCTCTGAACTATGGCTACACCTTC. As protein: CASSPGQALNYGYTF.